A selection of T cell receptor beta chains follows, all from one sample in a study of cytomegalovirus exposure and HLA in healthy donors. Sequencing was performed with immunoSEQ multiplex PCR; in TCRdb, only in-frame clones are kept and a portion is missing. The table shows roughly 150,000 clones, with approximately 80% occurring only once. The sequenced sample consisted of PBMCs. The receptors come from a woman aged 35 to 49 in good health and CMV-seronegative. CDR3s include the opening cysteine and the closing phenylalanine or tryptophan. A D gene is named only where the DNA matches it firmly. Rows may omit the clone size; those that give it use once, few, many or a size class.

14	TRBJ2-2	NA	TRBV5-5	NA	TGTGCCAGCAGCATGGTGTTACAGGTCGGGGAGCTGTTTTTT	CASSMVLQVGELFF
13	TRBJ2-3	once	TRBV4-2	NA	TGTGCCAGCAGCCCTCTGGGGGGAGATACGCAGTATTTT	CASSPLGGDTQYF
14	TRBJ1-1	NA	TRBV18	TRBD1	TGTGCCAGCTCACCGACAGGGGTGAACACTGAAGCTTTCTTT	CASSPTGVNTEAFF
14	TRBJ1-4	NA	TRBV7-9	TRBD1	TGTGCCAGCAGCCGGGACAGATTTAATGAAAAACTGTTTTTT	CASSRDRFNEKLFF
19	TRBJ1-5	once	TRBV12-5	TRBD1	TGTGCTAGTGGTTTAGTCCGGGACAGGACTATAGGGGGCAATCAGCCCCAGCATTTT	CASGLVRDRTIGGNQPQHF
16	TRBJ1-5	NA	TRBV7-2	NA	TGTGCCAGCAGTCGATTTAGGACAGCTGAGATTTGGCCCCAGCATTTT	CASSRFRTAEIWPQHF
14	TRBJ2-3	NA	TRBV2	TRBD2	TGTGCCAGCAGCGGACTAGCGCTCGCAGATACGCAGTATTTT	CASSGLALADTQYF
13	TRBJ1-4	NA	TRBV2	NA	TGTGCCAGCAGTGACAGGGGTTACGAAAAACTGTTTTTT	CASSDRGYEKLFF
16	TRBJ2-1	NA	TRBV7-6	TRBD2	TGTGCCAGCAGCTCACTAGCGGGAGGATGGTACAATGAGCAGTTCTTC	CASSSLAGGWYNEQFF
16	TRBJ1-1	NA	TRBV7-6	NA	TGTGCCAGCAGCCCGATGACAGGCGTTATGAACACTGAAGCTTTCTTT	CASSPMTGVMNTEAFF
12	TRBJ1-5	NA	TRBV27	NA	TGTGCCAGCCGGCAGGGCAATCAGCCCCAGCATTTT	CASRQGNQPQHF
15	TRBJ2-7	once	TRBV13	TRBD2	TGTGCCAGCAGCTTAGCGGGAGGGCGGCCCTACGAGCAGTACTTC	CASSLAGGRPYEQYF
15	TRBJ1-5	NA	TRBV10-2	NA	TGCGCCAGCAGGCAAGCGGGAGATCGCAATCAGCCCCAGCATTTT	CASRQAGDRNQPQHF
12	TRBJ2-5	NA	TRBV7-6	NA	TGTGCCAGCAGCTTACCCGGAGAGACCCAGTACTTC	CASSLPGETQYF
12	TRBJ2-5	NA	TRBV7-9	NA	TGTGCCAGCAGCTTAGGAGTGGAGACCCAGTACTTC	CASSLGVETQYF
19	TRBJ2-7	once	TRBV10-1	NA	TGCGCCAGCAGTGAGATCCCAATTTTGGGAGATCCTGATGTTTACGAGCAGTACTTC	CASSEIPILGDPDVYEQYF
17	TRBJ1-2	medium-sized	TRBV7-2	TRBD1	TGTGCCAGCAGCTCCAACAGGGGGAGTCCCAGATTCTATGGCTACACCTTC	CASSSNRGSPRFYGYTF
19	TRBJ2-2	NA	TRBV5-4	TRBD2	TGTGCCAGCAGCTTGGCCGGGCTAGCGGGGGCCGTGAACACCGGGGAGCTGTTTTTT	CASSLAGLAGAVNTGELFF
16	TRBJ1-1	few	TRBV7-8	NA	TGTGCCAGCAGCTTATTAGGTGCCAGGGTGAACACTGAAGCTTTCTTT	CASSLLGARVNTEAFF
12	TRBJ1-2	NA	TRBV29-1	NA	TGCAGCGTGCAGGGGAACGAGTATGGCTACACCTTC	CSVQGNEYGYTF
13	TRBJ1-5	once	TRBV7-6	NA	TGTGCCAGCACACCGGGGGGGAATCAGCCCCAGCATTTT	CASTPGGNQPQHF
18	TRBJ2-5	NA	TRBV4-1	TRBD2	TGCGCCAGCAGCCAAGCTTCACCAAGCGGGGTGTCTGGGGAGACCCAGTACTTC	CASSQASPSGVSGETQYF
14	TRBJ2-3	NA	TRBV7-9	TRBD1	TGTGCCAGCAGCTTGGGGACAGCCACAGATACGCAGTATTTT	CASSLGTATDTQYF
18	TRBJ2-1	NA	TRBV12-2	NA	TGTGCAAGTCGCTTTCACGGGACTAGCGGGAGGCTTCGCAATGAGCAGTTCTTC	CASRFHGTSGRLRNEQFF
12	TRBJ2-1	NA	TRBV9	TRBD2	TGTGCCGGCAGCATTCCGGGACTAGAGCAGTTCTTC	CAGSIPGLEQFF
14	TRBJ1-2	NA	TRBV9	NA	TGTGCCAGCAGCGTAGAACTAGGGAACTATGGCTACACCTTC	CASSVELGNYGYTF
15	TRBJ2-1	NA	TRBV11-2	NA	TGTGCCAGCAGCTCAAGACAGGCCCAGTACAATGAGCAGTTCTTC	CASSSRQAQYNEQFF
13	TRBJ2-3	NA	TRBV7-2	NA	TGTGCCAGCAGCTTTACAGGCCCAGATACGCAGTATTTT	CASSFTGPDTQYF
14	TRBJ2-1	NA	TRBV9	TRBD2	TGTGCCAGCAGCGTAGCCAGCGGGAGGAATGAGCAGTTCTTC	CASSVASGRNEQFF
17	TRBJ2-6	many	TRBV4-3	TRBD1	TGCGCCAGCAGCCAAGAAGGACAGGGCTCTGGGGCCAACGTCCTGACTTTC	CASSQEGQGSGANVLTF
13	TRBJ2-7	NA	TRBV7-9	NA	TGTGCCAGCAGCTTCGAAGCGGCCTACGAGCAGTACTTC	CASSFEAAYEQYF
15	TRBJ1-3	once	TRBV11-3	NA	TGTGCCAGCAGCTTAGATCCAGGGATCGAAAACACCATATATTTT	CASSLDPGIENTIYF
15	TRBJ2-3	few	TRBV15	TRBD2	TGTGCCACCAGCAGAGACGGGGGGTCCACAGATACGCAGTATTTT	CATSRDGGSTDTQYF
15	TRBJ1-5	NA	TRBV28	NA	TGTGCCAGCAGTTCGGGCAGGGCTTCCAATCAGCCCCAGCATTTT	CASSSGRASNQPQHF
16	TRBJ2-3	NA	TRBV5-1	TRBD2	TGCGCCAGCAGCTTGGGACTAGCGACTAGCACAGATACGCAGTATTTT	CASSLGLATSTDTQYF
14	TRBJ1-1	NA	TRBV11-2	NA	TGTGCCAGCAGCTTAGCAGGGATAGGCACTGAAGCTTTCTTT	CASSLAGIGTEAFF
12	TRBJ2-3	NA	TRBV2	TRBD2	TGTGCCAGCACCGAGCGGGGGAGTGTGCAGTATTTT	CASTERGSVQYF
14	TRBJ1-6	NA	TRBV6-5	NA	TGTGCCAGCCAAGTCGACAGTCTCAGTTCACCCCTCCACTTT	CASQVDSLSSPLHF
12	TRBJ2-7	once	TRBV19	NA	TGTGCCAGTGCCAAGGAGGGGAGGGAGCAGTACTTC	CASAKEGREQYF
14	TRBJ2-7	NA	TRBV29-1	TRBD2	TGCAGCGTTGTGGCTAGCGGGAGTATCTACGAGCAGTACTTC	CSVVASGSIYEQYF
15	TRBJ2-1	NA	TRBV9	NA	TGTGCCAGCAGCGTAGATCACAGGTCTTTCGATGAGCAGTTCTTC	CASSVDHRSFDEQFF
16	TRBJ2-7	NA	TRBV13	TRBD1	TGTGCCAGCAGCTATGGACAGGGGGTGGGGGAGTACGAGCAGTACTTC	CASSYGQGVGEYEQYF